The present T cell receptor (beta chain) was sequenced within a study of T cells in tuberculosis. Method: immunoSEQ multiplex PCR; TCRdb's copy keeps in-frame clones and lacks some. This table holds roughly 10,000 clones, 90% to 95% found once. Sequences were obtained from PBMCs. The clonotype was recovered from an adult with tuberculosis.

The CDR3 sequence: CASSPERGGRLSTGELFF. In DNA form, the CDR3 reads TGTGCCAGCTCACCAGAGAGAGGCGGGAGGCTATCCACCGGGGAGCTGTTTTTT. The gene calls are TRBV18 and TRBJ2-2; TRBD2 matches 8 bases. Looked up from germline, CDR1 is KGHSH and CDR2 is LQKENI. The V gene end was trimmed by 2 bases and the J gene end by 4 bases; junction bases not matched to a gene: 12. The CDR3 totals 18 residues.